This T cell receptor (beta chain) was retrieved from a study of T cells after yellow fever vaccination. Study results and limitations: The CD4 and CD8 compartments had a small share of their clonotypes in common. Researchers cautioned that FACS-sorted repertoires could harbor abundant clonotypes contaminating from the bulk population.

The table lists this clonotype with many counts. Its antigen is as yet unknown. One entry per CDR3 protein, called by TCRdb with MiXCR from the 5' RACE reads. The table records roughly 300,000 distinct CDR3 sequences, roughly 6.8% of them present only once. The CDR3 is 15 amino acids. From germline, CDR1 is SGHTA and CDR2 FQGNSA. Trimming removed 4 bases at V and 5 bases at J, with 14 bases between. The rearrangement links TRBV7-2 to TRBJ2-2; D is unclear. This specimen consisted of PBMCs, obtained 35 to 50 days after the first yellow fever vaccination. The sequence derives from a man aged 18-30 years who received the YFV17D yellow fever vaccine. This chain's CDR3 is CASSSSGLRTGELFF. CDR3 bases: TGTGCCAGCAGCTCTAGTGGGCTAAGAACCGGGGAGCTGTTTTTT.